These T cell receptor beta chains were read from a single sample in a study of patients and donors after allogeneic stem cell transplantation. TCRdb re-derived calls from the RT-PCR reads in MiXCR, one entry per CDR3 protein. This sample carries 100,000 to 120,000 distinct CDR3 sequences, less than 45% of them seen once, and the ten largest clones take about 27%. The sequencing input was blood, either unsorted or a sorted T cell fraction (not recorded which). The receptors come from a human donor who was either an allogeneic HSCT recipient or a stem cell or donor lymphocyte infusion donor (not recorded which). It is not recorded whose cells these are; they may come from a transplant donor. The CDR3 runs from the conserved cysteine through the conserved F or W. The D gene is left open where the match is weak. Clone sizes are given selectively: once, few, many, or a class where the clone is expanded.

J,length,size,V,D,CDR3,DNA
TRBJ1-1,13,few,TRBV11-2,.,CASSPTGRTEAFF,TGTGCCAGCAGTCCCACGGGGAGAACTGAAGCTTTCTTT
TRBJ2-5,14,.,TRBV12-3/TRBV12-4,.,CASSFQGQQETQYF,TGTGCCAGCAGTTTTCAGGGCCAGCAAGAGACCCAGTACTTC
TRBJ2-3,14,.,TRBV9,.,CASSVGTRGGTQYF,TGTGCCAGCAGCGTAGGTACGAGGGGCGGTACGCAGTATTTT
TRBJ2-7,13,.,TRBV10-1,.,CASSGDKYYEQYF,TGCGCCAGCAGTGGGGACAAGTACTACGAGCAGTACTTC
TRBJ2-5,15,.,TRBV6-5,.,CASSYSGHFQETQYF,TGTGCCAGCAGTTACTCGGGACACTTCCAAGAGACCCAGTACTTC
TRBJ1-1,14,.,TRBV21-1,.,CASSRDSENTEAFF,TGTGCCAGCAGCAGGGACAGTGAGAACACTGAAGCTTTCTTT
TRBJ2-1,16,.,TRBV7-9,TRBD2,CASSLEGGRSRNEQFF,TGTGCCAGCAGCTTAGAGGGCGGGAGGAGTAGAAATGAGCAGTTTTTC
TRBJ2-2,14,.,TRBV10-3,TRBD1,CASGTGKITGELFF,TGTGCCTCCGGGACAGGGAAGATCACCGGGGAGCTGTTTTTT
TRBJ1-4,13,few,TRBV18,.,CASSPPSNEKLFF,TGTGCCAGCTCACCACCTAGTAATGAAAAACTGTTTTTT
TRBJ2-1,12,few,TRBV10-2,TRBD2,CASRTAGGSQFF,TGCGCCAGCAGAACCGCGGGAGGCTCACAGTTCTTC
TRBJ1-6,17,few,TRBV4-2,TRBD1,CASSQGLMGQGTSPLHF,TGTGCCAGCAGCCAAGGACTTATGGGACAGGGCACTTCACCCCTCCACTTT
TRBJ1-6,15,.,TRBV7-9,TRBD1,CASSVGTGPNSPLHF,TGTGCCAGCAGCGTCGGGACAGGGCCTAATTCACCCCTCCACTTT
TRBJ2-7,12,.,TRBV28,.,CASSTSTGEQYF,TGTGCCAGCAGTACCTCCACGGGGGAGCAGTACTTC
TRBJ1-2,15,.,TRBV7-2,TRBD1,CASSLAGTGSYGYTF,TGTGCCAGCAGCTTAGCCGGGACAGGGTCTTATGGCTACACCTTC
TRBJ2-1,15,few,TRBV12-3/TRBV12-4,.,CASSFWEGSYNEQFF,TGTGCCAGCAGTTTCTGGGAAGGTAGCTACAATGAGCAGTTCTTC
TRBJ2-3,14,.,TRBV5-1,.,CASSLSVSTDTQYF,TGCGCCAGCAGCTTAAGCGTGAGCACAGATACGCAGTATTTT
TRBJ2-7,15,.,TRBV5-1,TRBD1,CASSPRDRGLFEQYF,TGCGCCAGCAGCCCTCGCGACAGGGGGCTTTTCGAGCAGTACTTC